This is a list of T cell receptor beta chains from one sample in a study of blood T cell repertoires in COVID-19. Sequencing was performed with immunoSEQ multiplex PCR; in TCRdb, only in-frame clones are kept and a portion is missing. The sample gives about 96,000 clones, roughly 90% of which show up once; around 3.9% is in the top ten. The source material was peripheral blood. Receptor source: a human donor with COVID-19, enrolled during active disease. The donor label of this sample is uncertain. CDR3s include the opening cysteine and the closing phenylalanine or tryptophan. The order of the fields is V gene, clone size, D gene, J gene, CDR3 protein, CDR3 DNA. The D gene is left open where the match is weak. Size values are once, few and many counts, or a class for expanded clones, and some rows have none.

>TRBV6-5|.|.|TRBJ2-2
CASRPGQFVAGELFF
TGTGCCAGCAGACCCGGACAGTTTGTGGCCGGGGAGCTGTTTTTT
>TRBV19|once|.|TRBJ1-5
CASSVQGSNQPQHF
TGTGCCAGTAGTGTGCAGGGTAGCAATCAGCCCCAGCATTTT
>TRBV5-4|.|TRBD1|TRBJ1-2
CASSLGGARGNYGYTF
TGTGCCAGCAGCTTAGGGGGCGCAAGAGGCAATTATGGCTACACCTTC
>TRBV7-2|few|.|TRBJ1-1
CASSLDSGNTEAFF
TGTGCCAGCAGCTTAGACAGCGGGAACACTGAAGCTTTCTTT
>TRBV11-2|.|TRBD1|TRBJ1-6
CASSLSRDRDWVGNSPLHF
TGTGCCAGCAGCCTAAGCCGGGACAGAGATTGGGTAGGGAATTCACCCCTCCACTTT
>TRBV5-4|.|TRBD1|TRBJ2-2
CASSLFTRDSMNTGELFF
TGTGCCAGCAGCTTGTTTACCCGGGACAGCATGAACACCGGGGAGCTGTTTTTT
>TRBV12-5|.|.|TRBJ2-3
CASGPGTFDTDTQYF
TGTGCTAGTGGACCCGGGACATTTGACACAGATACGCAGTATTTT
>TRBV3-1/TRBV3-2|.|.|TRBJ2-7
CASSQGASTEQYF
TGTGCCAGCAGCCAAGGGGCATCTACCGAGCAGTACTTC
>TRBV7-3|.|TRBD2|TRBJ2-1
CASSRTSGSDNEQFF
TGTGCCAGCAGCCGGACTAGCGGGAGTGACAATGAGCAGTTCTTC
>TRBV12-3/TRBV12-4|few|TRBD1|TRBJ1-6
CASNDRGTSPLHF
TGTGCCAGCAACGACAGGGGGACTTCACCCCTCCACTTT
>TRBV5-6|.|TRBD1|TRBJ2-1
CASSQSYGQGAGNEQFF
TGTGCCAGCAGCCAATCATATGGACAGGGGGCCGGTAATGAGCAGTTCTTC
>TRBV7-3|.|.|TRBJ1-2
CASSPSRGTSGYTF
TGTGCCAGCAGCCCAAGTCGGGGAACGAGTGGCTACACCTTC
>TRBV5-1|.|.|TRBJ1-2
CASSLFAVYGYTF
TGCGCCAGCAGCTTGTTTGCGGTTTATGGCTACACCTTC